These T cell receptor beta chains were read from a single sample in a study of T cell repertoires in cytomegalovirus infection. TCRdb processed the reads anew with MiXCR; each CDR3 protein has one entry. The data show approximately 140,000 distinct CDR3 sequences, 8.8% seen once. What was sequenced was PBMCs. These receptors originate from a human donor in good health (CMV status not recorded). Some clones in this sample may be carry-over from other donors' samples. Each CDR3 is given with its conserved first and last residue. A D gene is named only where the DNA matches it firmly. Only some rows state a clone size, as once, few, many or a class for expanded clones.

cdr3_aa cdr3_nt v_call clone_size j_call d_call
CASSLGYSGNTIYF TGTGCCAGCAGCTTAGGATACTCTGGAAACACCATATATTTT TRBV7-9 many TRBJ1-3 .
CASSVTGRSLNQPQHF TGTGCCAGCAGTGTAACTGGACGGAGCCTCAATCAGCCCCAGCATTTT TRBV6-4 many TRBJ1-5 .
CASSPRPRTNEKLFF TGTGCCAGCAGTCCCCGACCGAGAACTAATGAAAAACTGTTTTTT TRBV27 many TRBJ1-4 .
CASSPAGLGNTEAFF TGTGCCAGCAGCCCCGCGGGATTGGGGAACACTGAAGCTTTCTTT TRBV28 many TRBJ1-1 .
CATSREGWEDTQYF TGTGCCACCAGCAGAGAAGGCTGGGAAGATACGCAGTATTTT TRBV15 few TRBJ2-3 .
CASSQQTGRNTEAFF TGTGCCAGCTCACAACAGACAGGGCGGAACACTGAAGCTTTCTTT TRBV18 many TRBJ1-1 TRBD1
CSARVSEGRSYNEQFF TGCAGTGCTAGGGTCTCCGAAGGACGCTCCTACAATGAGCAGTTCTTC TRBV20-1 . TRBJ2-1 .
CATSRDLTGGDGYGYTF TGTGCCACCAGCAGAGATCTAACAGGGGGCGATGGCTATGGCTACACCTTC TRBV15 many TRBJ1-2 TRBD1
CASSDDLTTAEAFF TGCGCCAGCAGTGATGATTTGACGACCGCTGAAGCTTTCTTT TRBV10-2 many TRBJ1-1 .
CASSQGRVLQGTEAFF TGTGCCAGCAGCCAAGGCAGGGTGCTTCAAGGCACTGAAGCTTTCTTT TRBV14 many TRBJ1-1 .
CACRGSGQETQYF TGTGCCTGCAGGGGGTCTGGGCAAGAGACCCAGTACTTC TRBV2 many TRBJ2-5 TRBD1
CASSLEGRGFF TGTGCCAGCAGCTTAGAAGGGAGGGGGTTCTTC TRBV6-6 many TRBJ2-1 TRBD2
CASSPDRVSSYEQYF TGTGCCAGCAGCCCTGACAGGGTTAGCTCCTACGAGCAGTACTTC TRBV7-2 many TRBJ2-7 TRBD1
CASLQASGNTEAFF TGTGCCAGCCTGCAGGCCTCAGGGAACACTGAAGCTTTCTTT TRBV2 many TRBJ1-1 .
CSVRGPPRHNEQFF TGCAGCGTTCGTGGACCTCCGAGGCACAATGAGCAGTTCTTC TRBV29-1 . TRBJ2-1 .
CASSPRGGAQPQHF TGTGCCAGCAGCCCTAGAGGGGGGGCTCAGCCCCAGCATTTT TRBV7-2 many TRBJ1-5 .
CASSRGAVYEQYF TGTGCCAGTAGTAGGGGCGCCGTCTACGAGCAGTACTTC TRBV19 . TRBJ2-7 .
CASSIDLFGGTNTEAFF TGTGCCAGTAGTATAGATCTATTTGGGGGCACGAACACTGAAGCTTTCTTT TRBV19 many TRBJ1-1 .
CSARDPGGPDNEQFF TGCAGTGCTAGAGATCCAGGAGGCCCGGACAATGAGCAGTTCTTC TRBV20-1 few TRBJ2-1 .
CASSPRQMNTEAFF TGTGCCAGCAGCCCTAGACAGATGAACACTGAAGCTTTCTTT TRBV7-9 . TRBJ1-1 .
CASSFDVGPNYGYTF TGTGCCAGCAGCTTCGATGTGGGACCGAACTATGGCTACACCTTC TRBV7-2 . TRBJ1-2 .
CASSPQGAGGNIQYF TGTGCCAGCAGTCCGCAGGGGGCTGGGGGAAACATTCAGTACTTC TRBV28 many TRBJ2-4 TRBD1
CASSLSGRRTEAFF TGTGCCAGCAGCTTAAGTGGGAGGCGGACTGAAGCTTTCTTT TRBV7-2 many TRBJ1-1 .
CASSIANREMIGYTF TGTGCCAGTAGTATAGCGAACAGGGAAATGATTGGCTACACCTTC TRBV19 many TRBJ1-2 .
CASSLAYGSYEQYF TGTGCCAGCAGCTTGGCCTACGGATCCTACGAGCAGTACTTC TRBV5-4 many TRBJ2-7 .
CASSLRGGAFF TGTGCCAGCAGTCTACGGGGTGGAGCTTTCTTT TRBV2 many TRBJ1-1 .
CASSGQGGSTEAFF TGTGCCAGCAGTGGACAGGGGGGAAGCACTGAAGCTTTCTTT TRBV2 few TRBJ1-1 TRBD1
CASSQGIGYTDTQYF TGCGCCAGCAGCCAAGGTATCGGATACACAGATACGCAGTATTTT TRBV4-1 . TRBJ2-3 .
CASSGTSDYNEQFF TGTGCCAGCTCCGGGACTAGCGACTACAATGAGCAGTTCTTC TRBV27 many TRBJ2-1 TRBD2
CATTAPGTYNEQFF TGTGCCACCACCGCCCCCGGGACCTACAATGAGCAGTTCTTC TRBV28 . TRBJ2-1 .
CASSQRGRTEAFF TGTGCCAGCAGCCAACGGGGTCGCACTGAAGCTTTCTTT TRBV14 . TRBJ1-1 .
CASSFIAGGTDTQYF TGTGCCAGCAGCTTCATAGCGGGGGGTACAGATACGCAGTATTTT TRBV11-2 many TRBJ2-3 TRBD2
CASSLGDSPYNEQFF TGTGCCAGCAGCTTAGGGGACTCACCCTACAATGAGCAGTTCTTC TRBV27 many TRBJ2-1 .
CSAALNEKLFF TGCAGTGCCGCGCTGAATGAAAAACTGTTTTTT TRBV20-1 few TRBJ1-4 .
CASTSHGGTEAFF TGTGCCAGTACCTCTCATGGGGGAACTGAAGCTTTCTTT TRBV19 few TRBJ1-1 .
CSASWQRGAVTYEQYF TGCAGTGCTAGTTGGCAGCGGGGGGCTGTAACCTACGAGCAGTACTTC TRBV20-1 many TRBJ2-7 TRBD2
CASSFSGGAYNEQFF TGTGCCAGCAGTTTCAGCGGGGGGGCCTACAATGAGCAGTTCTTC TRBV12-3/TRBV12-4 few TRBJ2-1 TRBD2
CSVDEGLRDTQYF TGCAGCGTTGATGAGGGACTCCGGGATACGCAGTATTTT TRBV29-1 . TRBJ2-3 .
CAISHGGGSYNEQFF TGTGCCATCAGCCACGGGGGGGGCTCCTACAATGAGCAGTTCTTC TRBV10-3 once TRBJ2-1 TRBD2
CASSLDVEQFF TGTGCCAGCAGCTTAGATGTTGAGCAGTTCTTC TRBV11-2 . TRBJ2-1 .
CASSAGTSGPNTGELFF TGTGCCAGCAGCGCCGGGACTAGCGGGCCGAACACCGGGGAGCTGTTTTTT TRBV5-4 many TRBJ2-2 TRBD2
CASSSQTGSLSYGYTF TGTGCCAGCAGCTCTCAGACAGGTTCCCTTTCCTATGGCTACACCTTC TRBV7-2 many TRBJ1-2 .
CASRFLRMGGTSYNEQFF TGTGCCAGCAGGTTCCTGCGAATGGGGGGGACCTCCTACAATGAGCAGTTCTTC TRBV5-3 . TRBJ2-1 TRBD2
CAISDYNEQFF TGTGCCATCAGTGACTACAATGAGCAGTTCTTC TRBV10-3 many TRBJ2-1 .
CASSVGSNSPLHF TGTGCCAGCAGCGTAGGAAGCAATTCACCCCTCCACTTT TRBV9 . TRBJ1-6 .
CASSPMGAPNYNEQFF TGTGCCAGCAGCCCGATGGGGGCCCCGAATTACAATGAGCAGTTCTTC TRBV14 many TRBJ2-1 .
CASSVTGPSTEAFF TGTGCCAGCAGCGTGACCGGGCCCTCCACTGAAGCTTTCTTT TRBV5-5 . TRBJ1-1 .
CSARQGAGGELFF TGCAGTGCCCGACAGGGGGCAGGCGGGGAGCTGTTTTTT TRBV20-1 many TRBJ2-2 TRBD1
CASSYRRGLTEAFF TGTGCCAGCAGTTACCGCAGGGGGCTCACTGAAGCTTTCTTT TRBV2 many TRBJ1-1 TRBD1
CATSSPGSATEAFF TGTGCCACCAGCAGTCCAGGGTCGGCCACTGAAGCTTTCTTT TRBV15 many TRBJ1-1 .
CASSVTSGQGADGYTF TGTGCCAGTAGTGTAACCTCGGGACAGGGGGCGGATGGCTACACCTTC TRBV19 many TRBJ1-2 TRBD1
CASSLATAQATQYF TGTGCCAGCAGCTTAGCGACAGCACAAGCGACCCAGTACTTC TRBV7-8 many TRBJ2-5 .
CASSLEFIGDTEAFF TGTGCCAGCAGCTTAGAGTTCATCGGGGACACTGAAGCTTTCTTT TRBV7-2 many TRBJ1-1 .
CASSPDETYGYTF TGTGCCAGCAGCCCAGATGAAACCTATGGCTACACCTTC TRBV7-9 . TRBJ1-2 .
CSVGQGDGQPQHF TGCAGCGTTGGACAGGGAGATGGTCAGCCCCAGCATTTT TRBV29-1 many TRBJ1-5 TRBD1